In its sample, the clone carrying this TCR beta chain was seen many times. Noted time point: after trial treatment. Regarding treatment: LDRT plus nivolumab, ipilimumab, low-dose cyclophosphamide and aspirin (RACIN trial). Low-dose radiotherapy and low-dose cyclophosphamide, together with aspirin, ipilimumab and nivolumab, were given to donors. The sample comes from a study of low-dose radiotherapy and immunotherapy resistance in tumors. Turning to the study itself: Radiation delivery to Cohort 1 consisted of 0.5 Gy per fraction every 2 weeks, summing to 6.5 Gy. Treatment included intravenous cyclophosphamide dosed at 200 mg/m2 every two weeks, one day before radiation and immunotherapy. Each patient took aspirin at a dose of 300 mg by mouth once daily over the course of four cycles, with dosing beginning on cycle 1 day 1.

Primers targeting TRAV and TRBV primed first-strand cDNA, covering alpha and beta chains. The authors amplified TCRs for 20 PCR cycles with a constant-region primer and a V-primer adapter. TCRdb reprocessed the reads with MiXCR, giving one entry per CDR3 protein. The sample comprises some 57,000 distinct CDR3 sequences, under 30% of which are singletons, and 6% to 8.5% rests with the top ten. This CDR3 has 19 amino acids. Germline-derived CDR1 and CDR2 are MNHEY and SVGEGT. The V segment lost 7 bases and the J segment 0 bases; nucleotides outside the gene matches: 15. The receptor was isolated from a male donor with prostate cancer. The rearrangement uses TRBV6-2 or TRBV6-3 and TRBJ2-5; the match to TRBD2 covers 12 bases. The sequencing here drew on PBMCs, taken after low-dose radiotherapy plus immunotherapy. CDR3: CASTNGFLRLAGDQETQYF. In DNA, the CDR3 is TGTGCCAGCACCAATGGCTTTCTCCGACTAGCGGGGGACCAAGAGACCCAGTACTTC.